The 31 T cell receptor beta chains below all came from one sample that was sequenced in a study of blood T cell repertoires in COVID-19. The assay was immunoSEQ multiplex PCR, and TCRdb's table has in-frame clones only and misses some. The table includes 250,000 to 300,000 clones, approximately 91% detected once. Sequenced input: PBMCs or T cells enriched from blood (not recorded which). The receptor set was obtained from a middle-aged woman with acute COVID-19.

This chain joins TRBV19 and TRBJ2-6, with TRBD1 matching 11 bases. This CDR3 region has 16 residues. Losses at the gene ends were 9 bases for V and 0 bases for J; bases not matched to a gene: 4. Germline V gives CDR1 LNHDA, CDR2 SQIVND (reference sequence). In DNA, the CDR3 is TGTGCCAGGCGGGGACAGGGGGTCTCTGGGGCCAACGTCCTGACTTTC. It yields the protein CARRGQGVSGANVLTF.

The rearrangement links TRBV7-2 to TRBJ2-3; 9 bases map to TRBD1. The CDR3 contains 16 residues. Germline-derived CDR1 and CDR2 are SGHTA and FQGNSA. Losses at the gene ends were 2 bases for V and 5 bases for J; bases not matched to a gene: 8. The CDR3: CASSLTRDRARDTQYF. DNA of the CDR3: TGTGCCAGCAGCTTAACCCGGGACAGGGCCAGAGATACGCAGTATTTT.

In regard to this clone: Other DNA sequences in this sample translate to the same CDR3. The chain is built from TRBV3-1 (or the pseudogene TRBV3-2) and TRBJ2-5, with 7 bases aligning to TRBD2. Trimming removed 1 base from V and 7 bases from J; junction bases left unmatched: 15. The CDR3 extends over 17 amino acids. Germline CDR1 and CDR2: LGHDT and YNNKEL (reference sequence). The CDR3: CASSQVAGLEGLGTQYF. DNA for the CDR3: TGTGCCAGCAGCCAAGTAGCTGGACTAGAGGGTTTGGGGACCCAGTACTTC.

V is TRBV23-1 and J is TRBJ2-1; 10 bases are shared with TRBD2. TRBV23-1 belongs to the ORF category, with a function that is uncertain. V was pared by 0 bases and J by 7 bases, with 6 bases of the junction left unmatched. This CDR3 is 16 amino acids long. This chain's CDR3 is CASSQSSGRRSNEQFF. The CDR3 nucleotides are TGCGCCAGCAGTCAATCTAGCGGGAGGCGTTCAAATGAGCAGTTCTTC.

This chain uses TRBV18 with TRBJ1-1, with TRBD1 as a possible D gene (6 bases). The CDR3 loop spans 14 amino acids. The V and J ends lost 3 bases and 4 bases respectively, with 12 bases between them. Germline V CDR1 and CDR2: KGHSH, LQKENI. As DNA, the CDR3 is TGTGCCAGCTCACCGGACACAGGGTCCACTGAAGCTTTCTTT. This gives the protein CASSPDTGSTEAFF. The full variable domain, its missing parts supplied by reference TRBV18 and TRBJ1-1, is NAGVMQNPRHLVRRRGQEARLRCSPMKGHSHVYWYRQLPEEGLKFMVYLQKENIIDESGMPKERFSAEFPKEGPSILRIQQVVRGDSAAYFCASSPDTGSTEAFFGQGTRLTVV.

This chain connects TRBV19 to TRBJ2-5; TRBD1 matches 7 bases. This CDR3 comprises 15 residues. V shed 1 base, J shed 1 base, and the junction held 3 bases outside the gene matches. Germline loops: CDR1 LNHDA, CDR2 SQIVND (reference sequence). This CDR3 is CASSIVGTAQETQYF. DNA of the CDR3: TGTGCCAGTAGTATAGTGGGGACAGCCCAAGAGACCCAGTACTTC.

The gene calls are TRBV7-9 and TRBJ1-1; tentative D call: TRBD1 (5 bases). Deletions cut 6 bases from V and 1 base from J, with 15 bases between. The germline gives CDR1 SEHNR, CDR2 FQNEAQ (reference sequence). This CDR3 region has 15 residues. The CDR3 DNA sequence: TGTGCCAGCAGGCACTACTTGGGGGGGAACACTGAAGCTTTCTTT. The encoded protein is CASRHYLGGNTEAFF.

The chain couples TRBV21-1 to TRBJ2-1; TRBD1, the D gene given by the table, was not confirmed from the DNA. TRBV21-1 is classified as a pseudogene. The CDR3 covers 15 residues. The CDR3 loop reads CASSMRDSAYNEQFF. In nucleotides, the CDR3 is TGTGCCAGCAGCATGAGGGACAGTGCCTACAATGAGCAGTTCTTC.

The chain links TRBV19 to TRBJ1-5, with D perhaps matching TRBD1 (5 bases). The ends were cut back, 6 bases at V and 3 bases at J, with 9 bases in the middle. CDR3 length: 13 amino acids. The germline gives CDR1 LNHDA, CDR2 SQIVND (reference sequence). The CDR3 DNA is TGTGCCAGTAGGACAGATTACAATCAGCCCCAGCATTTT. It specifies CASRTDYNQPQHF.

As concerns this clone: At one boundary the junction diverges from the germline segment, which might be a read error. This chain connects TRBV15 to TRBJ1-2; TRBD1 aligns across 7 bases. Germline V CDR1 and CDR2: LNHNV, YYDKDF (reference sequence). The CDR3 runs 13 residues. This CDR3 is CATSRERQGGVSF. Written as DNA, the CDR3 is TGTGCCACCAGCAGAGAACGGCAGGGGGGCGTCTCCTTC.

The chain uses TRBV23-1 and TRBJ2-2; the D is unclear. TRBV23-1 is an open reading frame whose function is uncertain. V gave up 2 bases and J gave up 1 base, with 11 bases separating them. The CDR3 is 16 residues long. The CDR3 sequence: CASSQRTGKNTGELFF. CDR3 nucleotides: TGCGCCAGCAGTCAACGAACGGGTAAGAACACCGGGGAGCTGTTTTTT.

This chain uses TRBV27 with TRBJ1-5, with a weak D call TRBD1 (6 bases). CDR3 length: 15 amino acids. Trimming left V 4 bases short and J 0 bases short, with 10 bases between. The germline V gene encodes CDR1 MNHEY and CDR2 SMNVEV (reference sequence). CDR3 amino acids: CASSSDSYSNQPQHF. CDR3 bases: TGTGCCAGCAGTTCGGACAGTTATAGCAATCAGCCCCAGCATTTT.

DNA of the CDR3: TGTGCCAGCAGCTTAGTCCCAGGGGGAATGAGAGGTACTGAAGCTTTCTTT. Its translation is CASSLVPGGMRGTEAFF. The chain links TRBV7-2 to TRBJ1-1; 7 bases match TRBD1. With V trimmed by 1 base and J by 5 bases, 13 bases remained unmatched. CDR1 is SGHTA and CDR2 is FQGNSA in the germline V gene. This CDR3 is built from 17 residues.

This clone occurred once. This sequence joins TRBV5-6 and TRBJ2-7, with D possibly being TRBD1 (5 bases). CDR1 is SGHDT, CDR2 YYEEEE, per germline. With 0 bases removed from V and 3 bases from J, the gap between germline ends came to 7 bases. This CDR3 contains 13 residues. The CDR3 loop is CASSLGTGYEQYF. In DNA, the CDR3 is TGTGCCAGCAGCTTGGGAACAGGCTACGAGCAGTACTTC.

Only a few counts were recorded for this clone. The V call is TRBV6-5, the J call TRBJ1-1, with a possible D match to TRBD1 (5 bases). There are 14 residues in the CDR3. V was cut by 6 bases and J by 4 bases, with 15 bases left in between. Looked up from germline, CDR1 is MNHEY and CDR2 is SVGAGI. CDR3 sequence: CASSRGADITEAFF. CDR3 sequence (DNA): TGTGCCAGCAGCCGCGGGGCAGACATCACTGAAGCTTTCTTT.

V and J are TRBV28 and TRBJ2-2; D remains unclear. This CDR3 has 13 residues. Germline-derived CDR1 and CDR2 are MDHEN and SYDVKM. V was clipped by 7 bases and J by 4 bases, with 10 bases between them. The CDR3 region is CASTLSFTGELFF. The CDR3 DNA reads TGTGCCAGCACACTTTCTTTCACCGGGGAGCTGTTTTTT.

The chain employs TRBV19 and TRBJ1-2; D uncertain. The CDR3 contains 15 residues. CDR1 LNHDA and CDR2 SQIVND come from the germline V gene (reference sequence). V lost 3 bases, J lost 3 bases, and 14 bases lay in between. CDR3 sequence reads: CASSIPPHTDYGYTF. CDR3 bases: TGTGCCAGTAGTATCCCGCCCCACACAGACTATGGCTACACCTTC.

The rearrangement uses TRBV6-2 or TRBV6-3 and TRBJ2-1, with 10 bases identical to TRBD1. Germline values: CDR1 MNHEY, CDR2 SVGEGT. The CDR3 totals 13 residues. V lost 4 bases to trimming and J lost 12 bases; unmatched junction nucleotides: 6. The CDR3 sequence: CASSLFRDRGQFF. CDR3 DNA sequence: TGTGCCAGCAGTTTATTCCGGGACAGGGGGCAGTTCTTC.

The V and J genes are TRBV6-6 and TRBJ1-5, with 7 bases lining up with TRBD1. Trimming at V came to 6 bases and at J to 6 bases, leaving 5 bases not matched to a gene. This CDR3 has 13 amino acids. CDR1 and CDR2 from the germline V gene are MNHNY and SVGAGI (reference sequence). This CDR3 reads CASSFDRVQPQHF. DNA of the CDR3: TGTGCCAGCAGCTTCGACAGGGTTCAGCCCCAGCATTTT.

V and J are TRBV5-1 and TRBJ2-1, with 9 positions matching TRBD2. This CDR3 has 15 residues. CDR1 and CDR2 (germline): SGHRS, YFSETQ. The J segment lost 7 bases and the V segment lost 4 bases, leaving 9 bases of the junction unmatched. CDR3 nucleotide sequence: TGCGCCAGCAGCCTCCCCGGGACTAGCCGGAATGAGCAGTTCTTC. It codes for CASSLPGTSRNEQFF. Supplemented by reference TRBV5-1 and TRBJ2-1, the full variable domain reads KAGVTQTPRYLIKTRGQQVTLSCSPISGHRSVSWYQQTPGQGLQFLFEYFSETQRNKGNFPGRFSGRQFSNSRSEMNVSTLELGDSALYLCASSLPGTSRNEQFFGPGTRLTVL.

A single count supports this clone. The J gene is TRBJ1-2, the V gene TRBV30; D is possibly TRBD1 (5 bases). V lost 7 bases, J lost 7 bases, and 7 bases lay in between. The CDR3 runs to 9 residues. CDR1 GTSNPN and CDR2 SVGIG come from the germline V gene (reference sequence). The CDR3 is CASGGGYTF. The CDR3 nucleotides are TGTGCCTCCGGGGGTGGCTACACCTTC.

The chain combines TRBV12-3 or TRBV12-4 with TRBJ1-4; no reliable D call. Trimming left V 10 bases short and J 4 bases short, with 13 bases between. This CDR3 contains 13 residues. The CDR3 spells CATNAQYNEKLFF. As DNA, the CDR3 is TGTGCCACCAACGCCCAGTATAATGAAAAACTGTTTTTT.

The chain carries TRBV7-9 and TRBJ1-5, with 8 bases identical to TRBD1. This CDR3 is built from 16 residues. J gave up 3 bases and V 1 base, and 5 bases lay outside the gene matches. The V gene's germline CDR1 is SEHNR and CDR2 FQNEAQ (reference sequence). In DNA, the CDR3 is TGTGCCAGCAGCTTAGAGACAGGGGTCTTCAATCAGCCCCAGCATTTT. It translates to CASSLETGVFNQPQHF.

This chain uses TRBV6-2 or TRBV6-3 with TRBJ1-6; the D is unclear. V dropped 6 bases and J dropped 8 bases, with 14 bases sitting between them. This CDR3 contains 14 residues. Germline values: CDR1 MNHEY, CDR2 SVGEGT. CDR3 DNA sequence: TGTGCCAGCAGCCGAGGGCCGACGGATTCACCCCTCCACTTT. Translating it yields CASSRGPTDSPLHF.

Comment on this clone: Other DNA sequences of this sample code for an identical CDR3. This chain links TRBV28 with TRBJ2-7; 7 nucleotides agree with TRBD1. Germline assignment: CDR1 MDHEN and CDR2 SYDVKM. With V trimmed by 3 bases and J by 4 bases, 3 bases remained unmatched. This CDR3 comprises 13 residues. The CDR3 sequence: CASSLTGPYEQYF. As DNA, the CDR3 is TGTGCCAGCAGTTTGACAGGGCCGTACGAGCAGTACTTC.

The rearrangement uses TRBV6-5 and TRBJ1-4; 7 bases agree with TRBD1. The V gene end was trimmed by 8 bases and the J gene end by 14 bases; junction bases not matched to a gene: 14. Germline-derived CDR1 and CDR2 are MNHEY and SVGAGI. The CDR3 is 13 residues long. In DNA form, the CDR3 reads TGTGCCAGCGGGATAGACAGGGTTGATTCGCTGTTTTTT. Translated, it gives CASGIDRVDSLFF.

The rearrangement links TRBV5-1 to TRBJ1-1; 10 bases align to TRBD1. The V segment lost 3 bases and the J segment 4 bases; nucleotides outside the gene matches: 3. Germline V lookup: CDR1 SGHRS, CDR2 YFSETQ. The CDR3 spans 14 residues. Here the CDR3 reads CASSSTGGVTEAFF. The CDR3 DNA sequence: TGCGCCAGCAGCTCGACAGGGGGCGTCACTGAAGCTTTCTTT.

This chain links TRBV19 with TRBJ1-2, with 12 positions matching TRBD1. Per the germline V gene, CDR1 is LNHDA and CDR2 is SQIVND (reference sequence). With 5 bases clipped from V and 8 bases from J, the junction kept 9 bases outside the gene matches. There are 15 residues in the CDR3. CDR3 coding DNA: TGTGCCAGTAGTTTGGGGACAGGGGGCTTATCGGGCTACACCTTC. It is translated as CASSLGTGGLSGYTF.

This chain joins TRBV5-1 and TRBJ2-3, with TRBD1 as a possible D gene (6 bases). The CDR3 spans 15 residues. Trimming removed 7 bases from V and 2 bases from J, with 17 bases in between. CDR1 SGHRS and CDR2 YFSETQ come from the germline V gene. For the CDR3, the DNA is TGCGCCAGCCTTGCAGGGTCAGGGGCCACAGATACGCAGTATTTT. Its translation is CASLAGSGATDTQYF.

The chain uses TRBV3-1 (or the pseudogene TRBV3-2) and TRBJ2-7; possible D gene TRBD1, 6 bases. Germline V gene lookup returns CDR1 LGHDT and CDR2 YNNKEL (reference sequence). The length of the CDR3 is 18 residues. V was pared by 0 bases and J by 0 bases, with 18 bases between. The CDR3 nucleotides are TGTGCCAGCAGCCAAGATAGGGGGACCACATTTCTCTCCTACGAGCAGTACTTC. Translating gives CASSQDRGTTFLSYEQYF.

The rearrangement joins TRBV24-1 to TRBJ2-1, with 14 bases that match TRBD2. The CDR3 has 18 residues. CDR1 is KGHDR and CDR2 is SFDVKD in the germline V gene. Trimming took 9 bases from V and 8 from J; bases not matched to a gene: 17. CDR3 nucleotide sequence: TGTGCCACCGGGGGCTCCCTGGGGACTAGCGGGAGAACGGATGAGCAGTTCTTC. It specifies CATGGSLGTSGRTDEQFF.